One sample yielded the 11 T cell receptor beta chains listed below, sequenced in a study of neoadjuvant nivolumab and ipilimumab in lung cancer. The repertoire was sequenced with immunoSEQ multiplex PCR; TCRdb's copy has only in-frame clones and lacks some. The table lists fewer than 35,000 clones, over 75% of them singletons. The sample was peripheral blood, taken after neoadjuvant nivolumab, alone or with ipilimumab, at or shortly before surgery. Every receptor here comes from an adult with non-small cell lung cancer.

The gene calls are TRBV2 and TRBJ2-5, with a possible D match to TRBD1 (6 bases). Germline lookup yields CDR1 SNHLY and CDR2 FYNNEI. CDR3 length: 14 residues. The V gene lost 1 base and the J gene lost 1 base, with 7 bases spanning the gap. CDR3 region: CASSEGDIQETQYF. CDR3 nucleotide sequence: TGTGCCAGCAGTGAAGGGGACATCCAAGAGACCCAGTACTTC.

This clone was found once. The CDR3 coding sequence is TGTGCCAGCTCACCACCAGGCGGGGATAGCAATCAGCCCCAGCATTTT. This codes for CASSPPGGDSNQPQHF. The chain has TRBV18 and TRBJ1-5; no firm D call. V lost 0 bases, J lost 0 bases, and 9 bases lay in between. This CDR3 is built from 16 residues. The V gene's germline CDR1 is KGHSH and CDR2 LQKENI. Full variable domain (outside the CDR3, taken from reference TRBV18 and TRBJ1-5): NAGVMQNPRHLVRRRGQEARLRCSPMKGHSHVYWYRQLPEEGLKFMVYLQKENIIDESGMPKERFSAEFPKEGPSILRIQQVVRGDSAAYFCASSPPGGDSNQPQHFGDGTRLSIL.

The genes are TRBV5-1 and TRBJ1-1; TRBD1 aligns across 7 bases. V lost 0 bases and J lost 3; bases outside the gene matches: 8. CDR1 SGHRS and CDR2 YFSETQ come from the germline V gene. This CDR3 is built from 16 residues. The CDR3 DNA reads TGCGCCAGCAGCTTGGACGGCGGGAGGGGGCACACTGAAGCTTTCTTT. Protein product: CASSLDGGRGHTEAFF.

For the CDR3, the DNA is TGTGCCAGCAGGGGGAGGGGGCTGAACACTGAAGCTTTCTTT. Protein sequence: CASRGRGLNTEAFF. J is TRBJ1-1 and V is TRBV6-5, with TRBD1 identical over 7 bases. Germline assignment: CDR1 MNHEY and CDR2 SVGAGI. Unmatched junction bases numbered 4, after V lost 6 bases and J lost 0 bases. The CDR3 is made up of 14 amino acids.

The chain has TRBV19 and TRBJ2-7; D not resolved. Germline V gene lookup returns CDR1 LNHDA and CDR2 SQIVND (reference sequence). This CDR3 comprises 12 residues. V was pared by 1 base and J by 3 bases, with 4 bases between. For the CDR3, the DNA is TGTGCCAGTAGTATAGGAGGCTACGAGCAGTACTTC. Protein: CASSIGGYEQYF. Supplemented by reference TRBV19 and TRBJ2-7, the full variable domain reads DGGITQSPKYLFRKEGQNVTLSCEQNLNHDAMYWYRQDPGQGLRLIYYSQIVNDFQKGDIAEGYSVSREKKESFPLTVTSAQKNPTAFYLCASSIGGYEQYFGPGTRLTVT.

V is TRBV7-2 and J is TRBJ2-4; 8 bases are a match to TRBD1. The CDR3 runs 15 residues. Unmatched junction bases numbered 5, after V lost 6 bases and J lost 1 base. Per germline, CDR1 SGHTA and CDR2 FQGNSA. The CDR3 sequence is CASRRTGWAKNIQYF. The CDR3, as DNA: TGTGCCAGCAGACGGACAGGGTGGGCCAAAAACATTCAGTACTTC. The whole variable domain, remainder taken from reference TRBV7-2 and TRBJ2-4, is GAGVSQSPSNKVTEKGKDVELRCDPISGHTALYWYRQSLGQGLEFLIYFQGNSAPDKSGLPSDRFSAERTGGSVSTLTIQRTQQEDSAVYLCASRRTGWAKNIQYFGAGTRLSVL.

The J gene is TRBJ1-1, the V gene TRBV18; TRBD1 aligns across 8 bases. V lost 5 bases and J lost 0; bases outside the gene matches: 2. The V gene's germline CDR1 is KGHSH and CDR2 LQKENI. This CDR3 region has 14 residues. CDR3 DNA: TGTGCCAGCTCAGGGACAGGTCTGAACACTGAAGCTTTCTTT. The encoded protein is CASSGTGLNTEAFF.

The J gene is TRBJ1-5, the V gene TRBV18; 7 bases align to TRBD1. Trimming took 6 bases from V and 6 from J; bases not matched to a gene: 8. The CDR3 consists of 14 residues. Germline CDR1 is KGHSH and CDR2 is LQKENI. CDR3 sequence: CASSQGEGVQPQHF. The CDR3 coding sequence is TGTGCCAGCTCTCAGGGGGAAGGGGTTCAGCCCCAGCATTTT.

CDR3 in amino acids: CASRPGQNSNQPQHF. The DNA of the CDR3 is TGTGCCAGCAGGCCGGGACAGAATAGCAATCAGCCCCAGCATTTT. This rearrangement joins TRBV5-5 to TRBJ1-5, with TRBD1 identical over 7 bases. Germline values: CDR1 SGHKS, CDR2 YYEKEE (reference sequence). Trimming took 5 bases from V and 0 from J; bases not matched to a gene: 5. This CDR3 contains 15 residues.

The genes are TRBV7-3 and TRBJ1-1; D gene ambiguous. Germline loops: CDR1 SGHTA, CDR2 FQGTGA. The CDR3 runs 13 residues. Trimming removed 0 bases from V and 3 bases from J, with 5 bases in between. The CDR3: CASSLTADTEAFF. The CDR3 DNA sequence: TGTGCCAGCAGCTTAACCGCGGACACTGAAGCTTTCTTT.

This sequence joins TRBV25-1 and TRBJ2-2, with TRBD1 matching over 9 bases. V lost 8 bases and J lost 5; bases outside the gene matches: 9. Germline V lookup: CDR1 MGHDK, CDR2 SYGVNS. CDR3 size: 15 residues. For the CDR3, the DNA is TGTGCCAGCCGGCCCGGGGACAGGGAAACCGGGGAGCTGTTTTTT. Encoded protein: CASRPGDRETGELFF.